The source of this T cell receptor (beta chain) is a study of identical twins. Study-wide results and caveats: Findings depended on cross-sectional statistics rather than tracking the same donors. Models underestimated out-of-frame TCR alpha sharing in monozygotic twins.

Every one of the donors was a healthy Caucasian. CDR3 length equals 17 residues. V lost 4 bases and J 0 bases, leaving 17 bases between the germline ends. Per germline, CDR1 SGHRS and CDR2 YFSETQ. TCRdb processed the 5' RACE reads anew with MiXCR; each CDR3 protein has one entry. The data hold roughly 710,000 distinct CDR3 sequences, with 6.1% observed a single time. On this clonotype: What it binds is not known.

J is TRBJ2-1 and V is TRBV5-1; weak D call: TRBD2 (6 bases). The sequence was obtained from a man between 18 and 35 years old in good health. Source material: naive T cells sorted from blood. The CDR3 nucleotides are TGCGCCAGCAGCCCGGGAGTCGGGGAGATCTCCTACAATGAGCAGTTCTTC. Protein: CASSPGVGEISYNEQFF.